The rows below give T cell receptor beta chains drawn from one sample of a study of blood T cell repertoires in COVID-19. The method was immunoSEQ multiplex PCR; TCRdb's version includes in-frame clones alone and lacks a portion of them. The data contain around 380,000 clones, more than 75% of them singletons. What was sequenced was PBMCs or T cells enriched from blood (not recorded which). These receptor sequences come from a man aged 25-45 years who had recovered from COVID-19. The CDR3 runs from the conserved cysteine through the conserved F or W. A D gene is named only where the DNA matches it firmly. Expanded clones are given a class, and other clones once, few, many or no size at all.

j_call d_call clone_size v_call cdr3_nt cdr3_aa
TRBJ1-5 TRBD1 NA TRBV18 TGTGCCAGCTCACCCAAGGTCCTGACAGGGGGCGGTCAGCCCCAGCATTTT CASSPKVLTGGGQPQHF
TRBJ2-7 NA NA TRBV30 TGTGCCTGGAGTGTACAGGTCCACGAGCAGTACTTC CAWSVQVHEQYF
TRBJ1-6 TRBD1 NA TRBV18 TGTGCCAGCTCTGAACAGGGGAACGCACCCCTCCACTTT CASSEQGNAPLHF
TRBJ1-1 TRBD1 NA TRBV20-1 TGCAGTGCTAGTCCCAGGGGGGCTGAAGCTTTCTTT CSASPRGAEAFF
TRBJ1-2 NA once TRBV2 TGTGCCAGCAGTGATCGGGGGTTCTGGGCTGGCTACACCTTC CASSDRGFWAGYTF
TRBJ2-3 TRBD2 NA TRBV10-2 TGCGCCAGCCGGGAGGGCCCGGGGCCAGATACGCAGTATTTT CASREGPGPDTQYF
TRBJ2-3 TRBD2 NA TRBV19 TGTGCCAGTAGTCGAACCTCCGGGACTAGCGGGGGGGCCATCACAGATACGCAGTATTTT CASSRTSGTSGGAITDTQYF
TRBJ1-3 NA once TRBV10-2 TGCGCCAGCAGTGAACAGACCTTCTCTGGAAACACCATATATTTT CASSEQTFSGNTIYF
TRBJ1-2 NA NA TRBV10-3 TGTGCCATCAGTGATTTAGAGGCAGTCTATGGCTACACCTTC CAISDLEAVYGYTF
TRBJ2-5 TRBD2 once TRBV29-1 TGCAGCGTTGAAGGGAATAGCGGGGGGGCCGAAGAGACCCAGTACTTC CSVEGNSGGAEETQYF
TRBJ1-1 NA NA TRBV27 TGTGCCAGCTCTCGCGCCGACAGGCTTAACACTGAAGCTTTCTTT CASSRADRLNTEAFF
TRBJ2-3 NA NA TRBV7-9 TGTGCCAGCAGCTCACTCCGGGGCGGGGACCCGACGTTAGATACGCAGTATTTT CASSSLRGGDPTLDTQYF
TRBJ1-3 NA NA TRBV15 TGTGCCACCAGCAGAGATCAGGGGACTGGAAACACCATATATTTT CATSRDQGTGNTIYF
TRBJ1-3 TRBD1 NA TRBV7-6 TGTGCCAGCAGCTTAGGGCAGGGGGCAGCTTCTGGAAACACCATATATTTT CASSLGQGAASGNTIYF
TRBJ2-3 TRBD2 NA TRBV10-1 TGCGCCAGCAGTGAGTCTAGCGGGGGTGCAGATACGCAGTATTTT CASSESSGGADTQYF